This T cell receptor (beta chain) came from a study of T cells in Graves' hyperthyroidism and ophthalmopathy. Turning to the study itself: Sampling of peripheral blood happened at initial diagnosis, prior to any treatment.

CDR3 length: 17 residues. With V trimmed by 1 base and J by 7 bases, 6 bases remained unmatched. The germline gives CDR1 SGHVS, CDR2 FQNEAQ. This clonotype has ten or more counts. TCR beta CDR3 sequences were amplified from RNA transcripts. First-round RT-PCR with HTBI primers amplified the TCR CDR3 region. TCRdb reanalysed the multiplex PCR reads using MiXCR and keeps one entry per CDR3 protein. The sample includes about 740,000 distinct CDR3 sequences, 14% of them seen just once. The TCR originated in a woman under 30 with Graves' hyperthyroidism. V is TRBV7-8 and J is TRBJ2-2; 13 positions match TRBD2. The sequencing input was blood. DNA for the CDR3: TGTGCCAGCAGCTTAGGGACTAGCGGGAGTGTGGGCGGGGAGCTGTTTTTT. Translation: CASSLGTSGSVGGELFF.